This is a list of T cell receptor beta chains from one sample in a study of cytomegalovirus exposure and HLA in healthy donors. The assay was immunoSEQ multiplex PCR, and TCRdb's table has in-frame clones only and misses some. The sample yields 210,000 or so clones, 76% seen once. The specimen was PBMCs. These receptor sequences come from a man aged 18 to 35 in good health and CMV-seronegative. CDR3s include the opening cysteine and the closing phenylalanine or tryptophan. D genes are given only for firm matches. Clone size is given for some rows only: seen once, a few or many times, or a class if the clone is expanded.

clone_size: NA; d_call: TRBD2; j_call: TRBJ2-7; v_call: TRBV4-1; cdr3_aa: CASSHGLATLYPYEQYF; cdr3_nt: TGCGCCAGCAGCCACGGACTAGCGACCCTTTACCCCTACGAGCAGTACTTC
clone_size: once; d_call: NA; j_call: TRBJ2-2; v_call: TRBV5-1; cdr3_aa: CASSRIVGTGELSF; cdr3_nt: TGCGCCAGCAGCCGAATAGTGGGTACCGGGGAGCTGTCTTTT
clone_size: once; d_call: TRBD1; j_call: TRBJ1-4; v_call: TRBV2; cdr3_aa: CASIRDRDEKLFF; cdr3_nt: TGTGCCAGCATCCGGGACAGGGACGAAAAACTGTTTTTT
clone_size: few; d_call: TRBD2; j_call: TRBJ2-1; v_call: TRBV25-1; cdr3_aa: CASSELREAAYNEQFF; cdr3_nt: TGTGCCAGCAGTGAACTACGGGAGGCCGCCTACAATGAGCAGTTCTTC
clone_size: NA; d_call: TRBD1; j_call: TRBJ2-3; v_call: TRBV7-3; cdr3_aa: CASSLTGAWDTQYF; cdr3_nt: TGTGCCAGCAGCTTGACAGGGGCTTGGGATACGCAGTATTTT
clone_size: NA; d_call: NA; j_call: TRBJ2-3; v_call: TRBV11-2; cdr3_aa: CASSLLFSDTQYF; cdr3_nt: TGTGCCAGCAGCCTTCTGTTCTCAGATACGCAGTATTTT
clone_size: few; d_call: NA; j_call: TRBJ1-2; v_call: TRBV11-2; cdr3_aa: CASSVDSYGYTF; cdr3_nt: TGTGCCAGCAGCGTTGACAGCTATGGCTACACCTTC
clone_size: NA; d_call: NA; j_call: TRBJ1-1; v_call: TRBV29-1; cdr3_aa: CSVGQNMNTEAFF; cdr3_nt: TGCAGCGTTGGGCAGAACATGAACACTGAAGCTTTCTTT
clone_size: NA; d_call: TRBD2; j_call: TRBJ2-1; v_call: TRBV30; cdr3_aa: CAWSVASGNEQFF; cdr3_nt: TGTGCCTGGAGTGTGGCTAGCGGGAATGAGCAGTTCTTC
clone_size: few; d_call: TRBD1; j_call: TRBJ1-4; v_call: TRBV4-1; cdr3_aa: CASSFAGTGGEAEKLFF; cdr3_nt: TGCGCCAGCAGCTTCGCGGGGACAGGGGGCGAGGCTGAAAAACTGTTTTTT
clone_size: NA; d_call: TRBD1; j_call: TRBJ2-1; v_call: TRBV2; cdr3_aa: CASTVSGGHNEQFF; cdr3_nt: TGTGCCAGCACAGTCTCAGGGGGCCACAATGAGCAGTTCTTC
clone_size: NA; d_call: NA; j_call: TRBJ1-1; v_call: TRBV14; cdr3_aa: CASSQIELNTEAFF; cdr3_nt: TGTGCCAGCAGCCAAATTGAGCTGAACACTGAAGCTTTCTTT
clone_size: once; d_call: TRBD2; j_call: TRBJ2-5; v_call: TRBV10-3; cdr3_aa: CAISDSGSGETQYF; cdr3_nt: TGTGCCATCAGTGACAGCGGGAGTGGCGAGACCCAGTACTTC
clone_size: NA; d_call: NA; j_call: TRBJ2-6; v_call: TRBV28; cdr3_aa: CASSSSSGANVLTF; cdr3_nt: TGTGCCAGCAGTTCCAGCTCTGGGGCCAACGTCCTGACTTTC
clone_size: NA; d_call: NA; j_call: TRBJ2-1; v_call: TRBV2; cdr3_aa: CASSGSSGSRLDEQFF; cdr3_nt: TGTGCCAGCAGTGGGTCAAGCGGCTCACGTCTTGATGAGCAGTTCTTC
clone_size: NA; d_call: NA; j_call: TRBJ2-7; v_call: TRBV20-1; cdr3_aa: CSAKLDYEQYF; cdr3_nt: TGCAGTGCCAAACTAGACTACGAGCAGTACTTC
clone_size: NA; d_call: NA; j_call: TRBJ2-7; v_call: TRBV4-1; cdr3_aa: CASSPEWTSGSYEQYF; cdr3_nt: TGCGCCAGCAGCCCCGAATGGACTTCTGGATCCTACGAGCAATACTTC
clone_size: NA; d_call: NA; j_call: TRBJ2-1; v_call: TRBV12-5; cdr3_aa: CASGWTGHSSPIYNEQFF; cdr3_nt: TGTGCTAGTGGTTGGACGGGACATTCGTCCCCAATCTACAATGAGCAGTTCTTC
clone_size: once; d_call: NA; j_call: TRBJ2-7; v_call: TRBV19; cdr3_aa: CASSTQAGLYYEQYF; cdr3_nt: TGTGCCAGTAGTACTCAAGCGGGTTTGTACTACGAGCAGTACTTC
clone_size: few; d_call: NA; j_call: TRBJ2-5; v_call: TRBV27; cdr3_aa: CASSLIPGGETQYF; cdr3_nt: TGTGCCAGCAGCCTGATCCCGGGCGGGGAGACCCAGTACTTC
clone_size: NA; d_call: NA; j_call: TRBJ1-1; v_call: TRBV5-1; cdr3_aa: CASSLVGPTEAFF; cdr3_nt: TGCGCCAGCAGCTTGGTGGGGCCCACTGAAGCTTTCTTT
clone_size: NA; d_call: NA; j_call: TRBJ2-1; v_call: TRBV27; cdr3_aa: CASSYTGPTGEQFF; cdr3_nt: TGTGCCAGCAGTTATACAGGTCCAACAGGCGAGCAGTTCTTC
clone_size: NA; d_call: NA; j_call: TRBJ1-4; v_call: TRBV2; cdr3_aa: CASSDHRTNEKLFF; cdr3_nt: TGTGCCAGCAGTGACCACAGAACTAATGAAAAACTGTTTTTT
clone_size: NA; d_call: TRBD2; j_call: TRBJ2-3; v_call: TRBV27; cdr3_aa: CASSLSSGRYIDTQYF; cdr3_nt: TGTGCCAGCAGTTTATCGAGCGGGAGGTATATAGATACGCAGTATTTT
clone_size: NA; d_call: NA; j_call: TRBJ2-7; v_call: TRBV5-1; cdr3_aa: CASSGGIERHEQYF; cdr3_nt: TGCGCCAGCAGCGGGGGGATTGAAAGGCACGAGCAGTACTTC
clone_size: NA; d_call: NA; j_call: TRBJ1-6; v_call: TRBV30; cdr3_aa: CAWLSWTEDNSPLHF; cdr3_nt: TGTGCCTGGCTGTCCTGGACAGAGGATAATTCACCCCTCCACTTT
clone_size: NA; d_call: NA; j_call: TRBJ2-2; v_call: TRBV28; cdr3_aa: CASRSPGELFF; cdr3_nt: TGTGCCAGCAGGAGTCCCGGGGAGCTGTTTTTT
clone_size: NA; d_call: TRBD2; j_call: TRBJ2-1; v_call: TRBV5-8; cdr3_aa: CASSWALAGEGEQFF; cdr3_nt: TGTGCCAGCAGCTGGGCGCTAGCGGGGGAGGGTGAGCAGTTCTTC
clone_size: NA; d_call: TRBD1; j_call: TRBJ2-2; v_call: TRBV6-5; cdr3_aa: CASSSNRGAGELFF; cdr3_nt: TGTGCCAGCAGCTCCAACAGGGGAGCCGGGGAGCTGTTTTTT
clone_size: NA; d_call: TRBD1; j_call: TRBJ1-2; v_call: TRBV28; cdr3_aa: CASRAQGAFNYGYTF; cdr3_nt: TGTGCCAGCAGAGCACAGGGGGCGTTTAACTATGGCTACACCTTC
clone_size: NA; d_call: TRBD2; j_call: TRBJ2-5; v_call: TRBV15; cdr3_aa: CATSREPGLAVETQYF; cdr3_nt: TGTGCCACCAGCAGAGAACCGGGACTAGCTGTAGAGACCCAGTACTTC
clone_size: NA; d_call: TRBD1; j_call: TRBJ1-1; v_call: TRBV5-4; cdr3_aa: CASSSGGGWVEAFF; cdr3_nt: TGTGCCAGCAGCTCGGGAGGGGGCTGGGTTGAAGCTTTCTTT
clone_size: NA; d_call: TRBD1; j_call: TRBJ2-5; v_call: TRBV5-1; cdr3_aa: CASSFPVTGAETQYF; cdr3_nt: TGCGCCAGCAGTTTTCCCGTAACAGGGGCCGAGACCCAGTACTTC
clone_size: NA; d_call: TRBD1; j_call: TRBJ2-2; v_call: TRBV5-1; cdr3_aa: CASSWDRGRANTGELFF; cdr3_nt: TGCGCCAGCAGCTGGGACAGGGGGCGAGCGAACACCGGGGAGCTGTTTTTT
clone_size: NA; d_call: NA; j_call: TRBJ2-1; v_call: TRBV6-5; cdr3_aa: CASSRTAGIYNEQFF; cdr3_nt: TGTGCCAGCAGCAGGACAGCGGGAATTTACAATGAGCAGTTCTTC
clone_size: NA; d_call: NA; j_call: TRBJ2-5; v_call: TRBV9; cdr3_aa: CASSVGPFGGVQETQYF; cdr3_nt: TGTGCCAGCAGCGTAGGACCTTTTGGAGGTGTACAAGAGACCCAGTACTTC
clone_size: NA; d_call: NA; j_call: TRBJ2-7; v_call: TRBV10-3; cdr3_aa: CAITVGGGVNEQYF; cdr3_nt: TGTGCCATCACCGTCGGGGGAGGTGTGAACGAGCAGTACTTC
clone_size: NA; d_call: NA; j_call: TRBJ2-1; v_call: TRBV2; cdr3_aa: CASSAAGIAYNEQFF; cdr3_nt: TGTGCCAGCAGTGCGGCGGGAATCGCCTACAATGAGCAGTTCTTC
clone_size: NA; d_call: TRBD1; j_call: TRBJ1-4; v_call: TRBV2; cdr3_aa: CASSDLGQGKLFF; cdr3_nt: TGTGCCAGCAGTGACCTCGGACAGGGGAAACTGTTTTTT
clone_size: once; d_call: TRBD1; j_call: TRBJ1-1; v_call: TRBV18; cdr3_aa: CASSPPPGGRSPEAFF; cdr3_nt: TGTGCCAGCTCACCACCGCCAGGGGGCCGGTCACCTGAAGCTTTCTTT
clone_size: NA; d_call: TRBD1; j_call: TRBJ2-7; v_call: TRBV19; cdr3_aa: CASRATGVGHEQYF; cdr3_nt: TGTGCCAGTAGAGCGACAGGGGTGGGCCACGAGCAGTACTTC
clone_size: NA; d_call: NA; j_call: TRBJ2-3; v_call: TRBV11-1; cdr3_aa: CASSLRGSGDTQYF; cdr3_nt: TGTGCCAGCAGCTTACGCGGGTCGGGAGATACGCAGTATTTT
clone_size: once; d_call: TRBD1; j_call: TRBJ2-4; v_call: TRBV11-2; cdr3_aa: CASSLGTGTLTQYF; cdr3_nt: TGTGCCAGCAGCTTAGGGACAGGGACTCTGACTCAGTACTTC
clone_size: NA; d_call: NA; j_call: TRBJ1-2; v_call: TRBV6-5; cdr3_aa: CASSKQGADGYTF; cdr3_nt: TGTGCCAGCAGTAAACAAGGGGCGGATGGCTACACCTTC
clone_size: NA; d_call: TRBD2; j_call: TRBJ2-7; v_call: TRBV7-2; cdr3_aa: CASTWGGGYEQYF; cdr3_nt: TGTGCCAGCACCTGGGGGGGAGGCTACGAGCAGTACTTC
clone_size: NA; d_call: TRBD2; j_call: TRBJ2-1; v_call: TRBV9; cdr3_aa: CASRGSGRSYNEQFF; cdr3_nt: TGTGCCAGCAGGGGGAGCGGGAGATCCTACAATGAGCAGTTCTTC
clone_size: NA; d_call: NA; j_call: TRBJ1-6; v_call: TRBV21-1; cdr3_aa: CASSRAPYNSPLHF; cdr3_nt: TGTGCCAGCAGCAGGGCGCCTTATAATTCACCCCTCCACTTT
clone_size: NA; d_call: NA; j_call: TRBJ2-7; v_call: TRBV28; cdr3_aa: CASSPTSYEQYF; cdr3_nt: TGTGCCAGCAGCCCTACCTCCTACGAGCAGTACTTC
clone_size: few; d_call: TRBD1; j_call: TRBJ1-1; v_call: TRBV6-4; cdr3_aa: CASSDPGTVRFHMNTEAFF; cdr3_nt: TGTGCCAGCAGTGACCCAGGGACAGTTAGATTTCACATGAACACTGAAGCTTTCTTT
clone_size: NA; d_call: NA; j_call: TRBJ2-7; v_call: TRBV7-3; cdr3_aa: CASSLLGPSSYEQYF; cdr3_nt: TGTGCCAGCAGCTTATTAGGGCCTAGCAGCTACGAGCAGTACTTC
clone_size: NA; d_call: NA; j_call: TRBJ2-6; v_call: TRBV2; cdr3_aa: CASSPQGSGANVLTF; cdr3_nt: TGTGCCAGCAGCCCACAGGGCTCTGGGGCCAACGTCCTGACTTTC
clone_size: NA; d_call: TRBD1; j_call: TRBJ1-1; v_call: TRBV7-9; cdr3_aa: CASSLEGQGHHTEAFF; cdr3_nt: TGTGCCAGCAGCTTAGAGGGACAGGGACACCACACTGAAGCTTTCTTT
clone_size: NA; d_call: TRBD2; j_call: TRBJ2-3; v_call: TRBV5-8; cdr3_aa: CASSLTSGRGDTQYF; cdr3_nt: TGTGCCAGCAGCCTCACTAGCGGGAGGGGCGATACGCAGTATTTT